The next 10 T cell receptor beta chains were all read from a single sample in a study of cytomegalovirus exposure and HLA in healthy donors. Clones were read by immunoSEQ multiplex PCR, and TCRdb kept only the in-frame ones, dropping some. The sample has 56,000 or so clones, 93% seen once; the top ten hold 1.5% to 2%. The sample was PBMCs. These receptors originate from a woman younger than 30 in good health and CMV-seropositive.

The chain combines TRBV5-1 with TRBJ1-2; D might be TRBD1 (6 bases). The ends were cut back, 7 bases at V and 6 bases at J, with 13 bases in the middle. Germline CDR1 and CDR2: SGHRS and YFSETQ. This CDR3 is 12 amino acids long. CDR3 coding DNA: TGCGCCAGCCACGACAGGTTAAATGGCTACACCTTC. This codes for CASHDRLNGYTF.

The chain has TRBV4-3 and TRBJ1-4, with D perhaps matching TRBD1 (5 bases). Deletions cut 0 bases from V and 8 bases from J, with 13 bases between. This CDR3 comprises 15 residues. Germline V lookup: CDR1 LGHNA, CDR2 YSLEER. CDR3 coding DNA: TGCGCCAGCAGCCAAGATGGCGGGGGAAGGGAAAAACTGTTTTTT. Amino acid sequence: CASSQDGGGREKLFF.

CDR3 sequence reads: CASSWRQSSYGYTF. As DNA, the CDR3 is TGTGCCAGCAGTTGGCGACAGTCCTCCTATGGCTACACCTTC. V is TRBV27 and J is TRBJ1-2, with TRBD1 as a possible D gene (5 bases). The CDR3 runs 14 residues. Looked up from germline, CDR1 is MNHEY and CDR2 is SMNVEV (reference sequence). The ends were cut back, 4 bases at V and 4 bases at J, with 13 bases in the middle.

This chain uses TRBV27 with TRBJ2-2, with a tentative D call TRBD2 (6 bases). The germline V gene has CDR1 MNHEY and CDR2 SMNVEV (reference sequence). V lost 5 bases, J lost 6 bases, and 10 bases lay in between. This CDR3 is built from 13 residues. The CDR3 coding sequence is TGTGCCAGCAGTCGCGGGGCGGCCGGGGAGCTGTTTTTT. It codes for CASSRGAAGELFF.

This chain uses TRBV14 with TRBJ2-7, with TRBD1 as a possible D gene (6 bases). The CDR3 spans 15 residues. Germline CDR1 and CDR2: SGHDN and FVKESK. The V and J ends lost 5 bases and 0 bases respectively, with 14 bases between them. CDR3 nucleotides: TGTGCCAGCAGCGTCCGGGACACCCTCTCCTACGAGCAGTACTTC. As protein: CASSVRDTLSYEQYF.

The chain is built from TRBV27 and TRBJ1-1; 10 nucleotides line up with TRBD1. Unmatched junction bases numbered 2, after V lost 1 base and J lost 0 bases. This CDR3 region has 16 residues. The germline V gene encodes CDR1 MNHEY and CDR2 SMNVEV (reference sequence). The CDR3 DNA reads as TGTGCCAGCAGTTTATTCGGACAGGGGGTGAACACTGAAGCTTTCTTT. Encoded protein: CASSLFGQGVNTEAFF.

The chain employs TRBV7-7 and TRBJ2-1, with D hard to call. From germline, CDR1 is SSHAT and CDR2 FNYEAQ (reference sequence). V was cut by 0 bases and J by 8 bases, with 8 bases left in between. This CDR3 is 13 amino acids long. Here the CDR3 reads CASSLALADEQFF. The CDR3 nucleotides read TGTGCCAGCAGCTTAGCGCTGGCAGATGAGCAGTTCTTC.

This chain joins TRBV29-1 and TRBJ1-1, with a possible D match to TRBD1 (5 bases). The germline V gene encodes CDR1 SQVTM and CDR2 ANQGSEA. Trimming cost V 4 bases and J 2 bases, with 8 bases left between them. This CDR3 has 12 amino acids. For the CDR3, the DNA is TGCAGCGTTGGACAGACAAACACTGAAGCTTTCTTT. Amino acid sequence: CSVGQTNTEAFF. The full variable domain, its missing parts supplied by reference TRBV29-1 and TRBJ1-1, is SAVISQKPSRDICQRGTSLTIQCQVDSQVTMMFWYRQQPGQSLTLIATANQGSEATYESGFVIDKFPISRPNLTFSTLTVSNMSPEDSSIYLCSVGQTNTEAFFGQGTRLTVV.

This sequence joins TRBV6-5 and TRBJ1-2; TRBD1 aligns across 8 bases. V was pared by 6 bases and J by 3 bases, with 6 bases of the junction left unmatched. The CDR3 has 14 residues. The germline gives CDR1 MNHEY, CDR2 SVGAGI. CDR3 bases: TGTGCCAGCAGCCCAAGACAGGGGCACTATGGCTACACCTTC. This encodes CASSPRQGHYGYTF.

The chain has TRBV27 and TRBJ2-3; maybe TRBD2 (5 bases). This CDR3 is 14 amino acids long. V lost 6 bases and J 5 bases, leaving 15 bases between the germline ends. The V gene's germline CDR1 is MNHEY and CDR2 SMNVEV (reference sequence). CDR3 in DNA: TGTGCCAGCAGCCCCGGGGAGCCCGAAGATACGCAGTATTTT. This encodes CASSPGEPEDTQYF.